One sample yielded the 18 T cell receptor beta chains listed below, sequenced in a study of shared clonotypes between healthy human individuals. The repertoire was sequenced with immunoSEQ multiplex PCR; TCRdb's copy has only in-frame clones and lacks some. The table has roughly 2.5 million clones, around nine tenths seen once. Source material: naive CD4+ T cells sorted from blood. Subset: CD45RA+ positively selected. The receptors come from a man aged 18 to 30 in good health.

This chain uses TRBV19 with TRBJ2-2; tentatively, D is TRBD1 (6 bases). CDR1 is LNHDA, CDR2 SQIVND, per germline (reference sequence). V lost 3 bases and J 6 bases, leaving 20 bases between the germline ends. The CDR3 is 17 residues long. CDR3 in DNA: TGTGCCAGTAGTATTTCACAGGGCCAAATTTCTTCCGGGGAGCTGTTTTTT. It translates to CASSISQGQISSGELFF. Supplemented by reference TRBV19 and TRBJ2-2, the full variable domain reads DGGITQSPKYLFRKEGQNVTLSCEQNLNHDAMYWYRQDPGQGLRLIYYSQIVNDFQKGDIAEGYSVSREKKESFPLTVTSAQKNPTAFYLCASSISQGQISSGELFFGEGSRLTVL.

The chain uses TRBV10-2 and TRBJ2-5; 11 nucleotides match TRBD2. Germline CDR1 and CDR2: WSHSY and SAAADI. V lost 5 bases and J lost 4; bases outside the gene matches: 6. This CDR3 is 15 amino acids long. The CDR3 DNA follows: TGCGCCAGCAGTCCTACACTAGCGGGAGTAGAGACCCAGTACTTC. Its protein product is CASSPTLAGVETQYF.

The V and J genes are TRBV10-1 and TRBJ2-3; 7 bases map to TRBD1. This CDR3 comprises 14 residues. V lost 3 bases to trimming and J lost 6 bases; unmatched junction nucleotides: 6. The germline gives CDR1 WNHNN, CDR2 SYGVQD (reference sequence). For the CDR3, the DNA is TGCGCCAGCAGTGACGGGACAGCGGCGGATACGCAGTATTTT. It codes for CASSDGTAADTQYF.

The chain joins TRBV6-4 to TRBJ2-3; TRBD1 agrees at 7 bases. The trim removed 0 bases at V and 2 bases at J, leaving 5 bases unmatched. CDR1 and CDR2 (germline): MRHNA, SNTAGT. The CDR3 runs to 16 residues. The CDR3 here is CASSDSLGGDTDTQYF. The CDR3 DNA is TGTGCCAGCAGTGACTCATTAGGGGGCGACACAGATACGCAGTATTTT.

The J gene is TRBJ1-3, the V gene TRBV5-3; D perhaps matches TRBD1 (5 bases). TRBV5-3 is classed as an ORF, of uncertain function. This CDR3 comprises 18 residues. Trimming pared 3 bases from V and 2 bases from J, leaving 21 bases between. CDR3 region: CARSYPIFRQFTGNTIYF. The DNA of the CDR3 is TGTGCCAGAAGCTATCCTATTTTTAGACAGTTTACTGGAAACACCATATATTTT.

The gene calls are TRBV18 and TRBJ2-1, with a possible D match to TRBD2 (6 bases). Germline CDR1 is KGHSH and CDR2 is LQKENI. The CDR3 loop spans 13 amino acids. The V and J ends lost 6 bases and 4 bases respectively, with 10 bases between them. The CDR3 sequence: CASSLAIYNEQFF. CDR3 sequence (DNA): TGTGCCAGCTCGCTAGCGATTTACAATGAGCAGTTCTTC.

This chain joins TRBV6-5 and TRBJ1-4; 10 bases agree with TRBD1. Germline V gives CDR1 MNHEY, CDR2 SVGAGI. Trimming took 5 bases from V and 10 from J; bases not matched to a gene: 7. This CDR3 comprises 14 residues. DNA for the CDR3: TGTGCCAGCAGTCGACAGGGGGCAGGGGGAAAACTGTTTTTT. Translation gives CASSRQGAGGKLFF.

This clone has just one count. This sequence joins TRBV30 and TRBJ1-5; D ambiguous. Between the trimmed V and J ends, which lost 2 bases and 1 base, there was a span of 3 bases. Germline V gene lookup returns CDR1 GTSNPN and CDR2 SVGIG (reference sequence). The CDR3 is 12 residues long. CDR3 DNA sequence: TGTGCCTGGAGTACCAGCAATCAGCCCCAGCATTTT. Amino acids: CAWSTSNQPQHF. Using reference TRBV30 and TRBJ1-5 for the parts outside the CDR3, the full variable domain is SQTIHQWPATLVQPVGSPLSLECTVEGTSNPNLYWYRQAAGRGLQLLFYSVGIGQISSEVPQNLSASRPQDRQFILSSKKLLLSDSGFYLCAWSTSNQPQHFGDGTRLSIL.

The chain has TRBV10-3 and TRBJ1-1, with 9 bases lining up with TRBD1. The CDR3 is 15 amino acids. Per the germline V gene, CDR1 is ENHRY and CDR2 is SYGVKD. Trimming at V came to 4 bases and at J to 5 bases, leaving 8 bases not matched to a gene. The CDR3 DNA sequence: TGTGCCATCAGTGCTTCCGACAGGGGGGGTACTGAAGCTTTCTTT. Protein: CAISASDRGGTEAFF.

This clone has a single count. The V call is TRBV5-1, the J call TRBJ2-1; TRBD2 agrees at 7 bases. The CDR3 contains 17 residues. The junction had 15 bases not matched to a gene; V was cut back by 1 base and J by 8 bases. The V gene's germline CDR1 is SGHRS and CDR2 YFSETQ. For the CDR3, the DNA is TGCGCCAGCAGCTTGCTCCAAGCGGGAATCACGGTAGATGAGCAGTTCTTC. This translates into CASSLLQAGITVDEQFF.

This clone was detected only once. The V and J genes are TRBV29-1 and TRBJ1-2, with 9 positions matching TRBD1. CDR3 length equals 14 residues. Germline CDR1 SQVTM, CDR2 ANQGSEA. V shed 5 bases, J shed 4 bases, and the junction held 8 bases outside the gene matches. CDR3 protein: CSVLVDRGGYGYTF. The CDR3 bases are TGCAGCGTTCTAGTTGACAGGGGGGGCTATGGCTACACCTTC.

The chain is built from TRBV11-1 and TRBJ2-2; 12 bases are shared with TRBD1. The CDR3 contains 16 residues. Germline trimming cut 1 base from V and 5 bases from J; bases unmatched to any gene: 2. CDR1 SGHAT and CDR2 FQDESV come from the germline V gene (reference sequence). The CDR3 bases are TGTGCCAGCAGCTTAGGGGACAGGGGGCTTACCGGGGAGCTGTTTTTT. It specifies CASSLGDRGLTGELFF.

The chain has TRBV28 and TRBJ1-2; D not certain. Trimming pared 3 bases from V and 0 bases from J, leaving 8 bases between. Per the germline V gene, CDR1 is MDHEN and CDR2 is SYDVKM. The length of the CDR3 is 14 residues. The CDR3 loop is CASSFGNSNYGYTF. As DNA, the CDR3 is TGTGCCAGCAGTTTCGGCAATTCTAACTATGGCTACACCTTC.

This chain links TRBV7-2 with TRBJ1-1, with D possibly being TRBD1 (5 bases). The V and J ends lost 4 bases and 0 bases respectively, with 12 bases between them. This CDR3 is built from 15 residues. Germline V gene sequence: CDR1 SGHTA, CDR2 FQGNSA. CDR3: CASSSSGTVNTEAFF. CDR3 nucleotides: TGTGCCAGCAGCTCCTCCGGGACGGTGAACACTGAAGCTTTCTTT.

The chain uses TRBV5-6 and TRBJ2-1, with 9 nucleotides matching TRBD2. V gave up 4 bases and J gave up 2 bases; unmatched junction bases: 7. The CDR3 is 16 residues long. Germline CDR1 reads SGHDT; CDR2 reads YYEEEE. The CDR3 DNA follows: TGTGCCAGCAGCACTGCGGGGGGGCTACCCTACAATGAGCAGTTCTTC. Its protein is CASSTAGGLPYNEQFF. Drawing the rest from reference TRBV5-6 and TRBJ2-1, the complete variable domain is DAGVTQSPTHLIKTRGQQVTLRCSPKSGHDTVSWYQQALGQGPQFIFQYYEEEERQRGNFPDRFSGHQFPNYSSELNVNALLLGDSALYLCASSTAGGLPYNEQFFGPGTRLTVL.

On this clone itself: Other DNA sequences in the sample encode the same CDR3. This chain links TRBV5-1 with TRBJ2-7; no definite D call. V lost 0 bases to trimming and J lost 0 bases, with 7 bases between them. The CDR3 consists of 14 residues. Germline loops: CDR1 SGHRS, CDR2 YFSETQ. The DNA for the CDR3 is TGCGCCAGCAGCTTGGCCCCTGGCTCCTACGAGCAGTACTTC. Protein sequence: CASSLAPGSYEQYF.

In its sample, this clone was seen many times. This sample includes further DNA sequences coding for the same CDR3. The chain recombines TRBV2 with TRBJ2-5; D gene unclear. Germline CDR1 is SNHLY and CDR2 is FYNNEI. The CDR3 extends over 10 amino acids. Trimming left V 6 bases short and J 1 base short, with 0 bases between. CDR3 in DNA: TGTGCCAGCAGCCAAGAGACCCAGTACTTC. Protein sequence: CASSQETQYF.

A word on this clone: In the same sample, other DNA sequences code for this CDR3. V gene TRBV5-1 combines with J gene TRBJ2-5, with D hard to call. Per germline, CDR1 SGHRS and CDR2 YFSETQ. The CDR3 is 14 residues long. V lost 0 bases, J lost 1 base, and 7 bases lay in between. The CDR3 region has the DNA TGCGCCAGCAGCTTGGGGGTGAGCCAAGAGACCCAGTACTTC. Its translation is CASSLGVSQETQYF.